This TCR beta chain was documented in a study of siplizumab effects on memory and regulatory T cells. The mixed lymphocyte reaction cells were grown together in coculture at 37°C for approximately six days. A remark on this clone: Its antigen is still unknown.

Findings of the study overall: Researchers could map only a minor fraction of alloreactive clones to unstimulated subsets. In roughly 80-96% of proliferating CD4+ or CD8+ clones, a naive or memory phenotype could not be assigned.

This table comes from immunoSEQ multiplex PCR, and its TCRdb copy is limited to in-frame clones, with some not included. The profile covers thousands of clones, with roughly half appearing a single time and 3.5% to 4.5% taken by the ten largest. The sample consisted of CFSE-low (dividing) CD4+ T cells sorted from an allogeneic mixed lymphocyte reaction. The clonotype was recovered from a human donor in good health; the cells came from an allogeneic mixed lymphocyte reaction. Some clones in this sample may be carry-over from other donors' samples.

Here the CDR3 reads CASSPPRSAGRIDEQFF. The CDR3 coding sequence is TGTGCCAGCTCACCACCCCGTTCAGCGGGCCGGATCGATGAGCAGTTCTTC. The V call is TRBV18, the J call TRBJ2-1, with a tentative D call TRBD2 (6 bases). There are 17 residues in the CDR3. V lost 0 bases, J lost 8 bases, and 20 bases lay in between. Germline CDR1 and CDR2: KGHSH and LQKENI.